Detailed here is one T cell receptor beta chain. This table comes from immunoSEQ multiplex PCR, and its TCRdb copy is limited to in-frame clones, with some not included. This table has 95,000 to 150,000 clones, 88% appearing once. This sample is part of a study of cytomegalovirus exposure and HLA in healthy donors. CDR3 length: 16 amino acids. Germline V gene lookup returns CDR1 MNHNS and CDR2 SASEGT. Germline trimming cut 4 bases from V and 5 bases from J; bases unmatched to any gene: 8. The chain employs TRBV6-1 and TRBJ2-3, with 11 bases that match TRBD2. Source material: PBMCs. The receptor comes from a woman aged 18-35 years in good health and CMV-seropositive. CDR3 in amino acids: CASSALLAGVVDTQYF. For the CDR3, the DNA is TGTGCCAGCAGTGCCCTACTAGCGGGGGTAGTAGATACGCAGTATTTT.